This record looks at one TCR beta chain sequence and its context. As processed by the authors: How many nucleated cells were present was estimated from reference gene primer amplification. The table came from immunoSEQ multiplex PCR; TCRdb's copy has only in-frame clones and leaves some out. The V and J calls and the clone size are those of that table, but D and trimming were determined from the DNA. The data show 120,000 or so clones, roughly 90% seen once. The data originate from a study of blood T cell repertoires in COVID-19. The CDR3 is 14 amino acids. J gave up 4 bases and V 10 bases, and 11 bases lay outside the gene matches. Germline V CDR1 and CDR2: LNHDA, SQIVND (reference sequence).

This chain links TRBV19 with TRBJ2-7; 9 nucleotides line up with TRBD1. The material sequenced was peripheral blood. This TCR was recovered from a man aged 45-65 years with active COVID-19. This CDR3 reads CATQPGQGRYEQYF. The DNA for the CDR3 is TGTGCCACCCAACCGGGACAGGGTCGGTACGAGCAGTACTTC.